The 5 T cell receptor beta chains below were found in one sample sequenced in a study of T cell responses to AZD1222 COVID-19 vaccine. The table came from immunoSEQ multiplex PCR; TCRdb's copy has only in-frame clones and leaves some out. The top ten clones hold roughly 4.3% of a sample with roughly 90,000 clones, around nine tenths of them seen once. The sequences come from peripheral blood, collected on day 0 of MenACWY control vaccination. These receptors all come from an adult in good health.

The J gene is TRBJ1-1, the V gene TRBV7-9; possibly TRBD1 for D (5 bases). V dropped 3 bases and J dropped 3 bases, with 11 bases sitting between them. This CDR3 region has 14 residues. The V gene's germline CDR1 is SEHNR and CDR2 FQNEAQ (reference sequence). CDR3 nucleotides: TGTGCCAGCAGCTTTGGGGCAGACGACACTGAAGCTTTCTTT. Amino acid sequence: CASSFGADDTEAFF.

This chain uses TRBV2 with TRBJ2-7; D may be TRBD2 (6 bases). This CDR3 contains 11 residues. Germline V gene data show CDR1 as SNHLY and CDR2 as FYNNEI. The V and J ends lost 7 bases and 6 bases respectively, with 10 bases between them. The CDR3 loop is CASKLAGEQYF. The CDR3 DNA sequence: TGTGCCAGCAAACTAGCAGGCGAGCAGTACTTC.

J is TRBJ1-5 and V is TRBV5-6; 7 bases are shared with TRBD1. After removal of 3 bases from V and 6 bases from J, the junction contained 9 bases not matched to a gene. The CDR3 length is 15 residues. CDR1 is SGHDT and CDR2 is YYEEEE in the germline V gene. CDR3 amino acids: CASSSTLQGIQPQHF. The CDR3 DNA sequence: TGTGCCAGCAGCTCCACCTTACAGGGGATTCAGCCCCAGCATTTT.

This chain uses TRBV28 with TRBJ2-2; D gene ambiguous. The CDR3 sequence is 12 residues long. Trimming stripped 6 bases from V and 6 bases from J, with 8 bases between. The germline gives CDR1 MDHEN, CDR2 SYDVKM. CDR3 residues: CASRQGPGELFF. The DNA of the CDR3 is TGTGCCAGCAGGCAAGGGCCCGGGGAGCTGTTTTTT.

This chain connects TRBV7-2 to TRBJ2-4, with TRBD2 as a possible D gene (5 bases). CDR3 length equals 15 residues. Trimming cost V 6 bases and J 2 bases, with 14 bases left between them. Per germline, CDR1 SGHTA and CDR2 FQGNSA. CDR3 amino acids: CASSRDRGTKNIQYF. Here the CDR3 DNA reads TGTGCCAGCAGTCGAGACCGGGGTACCAAAAACATTCAGTACTTC.